This entry is about one T cell receptor (beta chain). Original data processing: Estimation of nucleated cell counts relied on the amplification of reference gene primers. Libraries were prepared by immunoSEQ multiplex PCR; TCRdb keeps only in-frame clonotypes and omits some of them. The V and J calls and clone size are taken from that table; D and trimming were inferred from the DNA. The table shows some 200,000 clones, with around four fifths occurring only once. From germline, CDR1 is SGHDN and CDR2 FVKESK. The V end was cut by 2 bases, the J end by 4 bases, with 11 bases between. This CDR3 is built from 15 residues. Enrolled through a virtual design, the participants were between 18 and 89 years of age and came from about two dozen US areas. Cohort placement rested on clinical history that participants reported themselves. This sample is drawn from a study of blood T cell repertoires in COVID-19. On the study more broadly: COVID-19 samples collected from the United States, Italy and Spain covered acute and convalescent phases.

The source is a man aged 40-49 years who had recovered from COVID-19. Material for sequencing was PBMCs or T cells enriched from blood (not recorded which). The V gene is TRBV14, the J gene TRBJ2-2; maybe TRBD2 (6 bases). Written as DNA, the CDR3 is TGTGCCAGCAGCCAAATGGTGGGGGGCACCGGGGAGCTGTTTTTT. Translating gives CASSQMVGGTGELFF.